This is a list of T cell receptor beta chains from one sample in a study of T-cell memory formation after mild COVID-19. TCRdb reprocessed the 5' RACE reads with MiXCR, giving one entry per CDR3 protein. The profile covers 170,000 or so distinct CDR3 sequences, with about 20% appearing a single time and 23% taken by the ten largest. Sequenced material: PBMCs or a T cell subset sorted from them (not recorded which). Receptors originate from an adult woman who had mild COVID-19 (a few samples of this study predate the infection). Cell type and time point are not known. Each CDR3 is given with its conserved first and last residue. Each record gives: J gene, D gene, V gene, clone size, CDR3 DNA, CDR3 protein. A D gene is named only where the DNA matches it firmly. Clone size is not always given. Where it is, it says once, few, many or a class for expanded clones.

J gene: TRBJ2-3; D gene: .; V gene: TRBV7-2; clone size: few; CDR3 DNA: TGTGCCAGCATACCCGGGCCCTACCTCAAAGCCACAGATACGCAGTATTTT; CDR3 protein: CASIPGPYLKATDTQYF
J gene: TRBJ2-7; D gene: .; V gene: TRBV24-1; clone size: .; CDR3 DNA: TGTGCCACCAGTGAAAATACCGGGACCGCTGTCTACGAGCAGTACTTC; CDR3 protein: CATSENTGTAVYEQYF
J gene: TRBJ2-7; D gene: .; V gene: TRBV6-5; clone size: .; CDR3 DNA: TGTGCCAGCAGTTACGATCAGGGAGATCAACCCTACGAGCAGTACTTC; CDR3 protein: CASSYDQGDQPYEQYF
J gene: TRBJ1-1; D gene: TRBD1; V gene: TRBV7-2; clone size: .; CDR3 DNA: TGTGCCAGCAGCCCCAGGACAGGGTCGAACACTGAAGCTTTCTTT; CDR3 protein: CASSPRTGSNTEAFF
J gene: TRBJ2-3; D gene: TRBD1; V gene: TRBV12-3/TRBV12-4; clone size: .; CDR3 DNA: TGTGCCAGCAGTTTAGCCGGGGACAGGAGCACAGATACGCAGTATTTT; CDR3 protein: CASSLAGDRSTDTQYF
J gene: TRBJ1-6; D gene: .; V gene: TRBV13; clone size: few; CDR3 DNA: TGTGCCAGCAGCTTACAGGGATCTGATTCACCCCTCCACTTT; CDR3 protein: CASSLQGSDSPLHF
J gene: TRBJ2-4; D gene: .; V gene: TRBV24-1; clone size: .; CDR3 DNA: TGTGCCACCAGTGACACGGGGTCGGACATTCAGTACTTC; CDR3 protein: CATSDTGSDIQYF
J gene: TRBJ2-3; D gene: TRBD2; V gene: TRBV20-1; clone size: few; CDR3 DNA: TGCAGTGCTCCTCATCTAGCGGGATTAAGCACAGATACGCAGTATTTT; CDR3 protein: CSAPHLAGLSTDTQYF
J gene: TRBJ2-5; D gene: .; V gene: TRBV12-3/TRBV12-4; clone size: .; CDR3 DNA: TGTGCCAGCAGTTTAGCGCCATGGGAGACCCAGTACTTC; CDR3 protein: CASSLAPWETQYF
J gene: TRBJ1-1; D gene: .; V gene: TRBV6-2/TRBV6-3; clone size: .; CDR3 DNA: TGTGCCAGCAGTTACATGCCCGACACTGAAGCTTTCTTT; CDR3 protein: CASSYMPDTEAFF
J gene: TRBJ2-3; D gene: .; V gene: TRBV7-9; clone size: .; CDR3 DNA: TGTGCCAGCGACCTAAGGGGGTTTAGCGCCCTCCGGGGGGATACGCAGTATTTT; CDR3 protein: CASDLRGFSALRGDTQYF
J gene: TRBJ1-1; D gene: .; V gene: TRBV7-2; clone size: few; CDR3 DNA: TGTGCCAGCTCGTCGGGGGTTGTGAACACTGAAGCTTTCTTT; CDR3 protein: CASSSGVVNTEAFF
J gene: TRBJ2-1; D gene: .; V gene: TRBV11-2; clone size: .; CDR3 DNA: TGTGCCAGCAGTTTAGGAGCCCACAATGAGCAGTTCTTC; CDR3 protein: CASSLGAHNEQFF
J gene: TRBJ2-5; D gene: .; V gene: TRBV19; clone size: .; CDR3 DNA: TGTGCCAGTAGACCCACGGACTACCAAGAGACCCAGTACTTC; CDR3 protein: CASRPTDYQETQYF
J gene: TRBJ2-7; D gene: .; V gene: TRBV4-2; clone size: .; CDR3 DNA: TGTGCCAGCAGCCATTACCGGGACGGGACCTACGAGCAGTACTTC; CDR3 protein: CASSHYRDGTYEQYF
J gene: TRBJ1-2; D gene: .; V gene: TRBV5-4; clone size: once; CDR3 DNA: TGTGCCAGCAGCTTAACAGGGCTGACTGAATATGGCTACACATTC; CDR3 protein: CASSLTGLTEYGYTF
J gene: TRBJ2-1; D gene: .; V gene: TRBV5-1; clone size: .; CDR3 DNA: TGCGCCAGCAGCCTTTACGAAGATGAGCAGTTCTTC; CDR3 protein: CASSLYEDEQFF
J gene: TRBJ2-3; D gene: TRBD2; V gene: TRBV20-1; clone size: few; CDR3 DNA: TGCAGTGCCGAGACTAGCGAAAATGATACGCAGTATTTT; CDR3 protein: CSAETSENDTQYF
J gene: TRBJ2-1; D gene: .; V gene: TRBV5-5; clone size: few; CDR3 DNA: TGTGCCAGCAGCTTACGTGAGTGGGGCTACAATGAGCAGTTCTTC; CDR3 protein: CASSLREWGYNEQFF
J gene: TRBJ1-5; D gene: .; V gene: TRBV15; clone size: few; CDR3 DNA: TGTGCCACCAGCAACCTCAATCAGCCCCAGCATTTT; CDR3 protein: CATSNLNQPQHF
J gene: TRBJ2-7; D gene: .; V gene: TRBV7-8; clone size: few; CDR3 DNA: TGTGCCAGCAGCTTGGGGCAGCCACCCTACGAGCAGTACTTC; CDR3 protein: CASSLGQPPYEQYF
J gene: TRBJ2-7; D gene: .; V gene: TRBV9; clone size: few; CDR3 DNA: TGTGCCAGCGGAGGGATCCTCTCCCACGAGCAGTACTTC; CDR3 protein: CASGGILSHEQYF
J gene: TRBJ2-3; D gene: TRBD2; V gene: TRBV7-3; clone size: few; CDR3 DNA: TGTGCCAGCAGCCCCAACGGACTAGCGGGGGCCACAGATACGCAGTATTTT; CDR3 protein: CASSPNGLAGATDTQYF
J gene: TRBJ1-5; D gene: .; V gene: TRBV20-1; clone size: .; CDR3 DNA: TGCAGTGCTAGACAACGGGGGCGGCCCCAGCATTTT; CDR3 protein: CSARQRGRPQHF
J gene: TRBJ1-2; D gene: TRBD1; V gene: TRBV5-1; clone size: .; CDR3 DNA: TGCGCCAGCAGCCAGTCCGGGACAGGGGACGGCTACACCTTC; CDR3 protein: CASSQSGTGDGYTF
J gene: TRBJ1-4; D gene: .; V gene: TRBV10-3; clone size: few; CDR3 DNA: TGTGCCATCAGTGAGGGGGCAGACTCTAATGAAAAACTGTTTTTT; CDR3 protein: CAISEGADSNEKLFF
J gene: TRBJ2-1; D gene: .; V gene: TRBV27; clone size: .; CDR3 DNA: TGTGCCAGCATCGCAAGGGGGTACCTGGGGGTCAGGGATGAGCAGTTCTTC; CDR3 protein: CASIARGYLGVRDEQFF
J gene: TRBJ2-1; D gene: TRBD2; V gene: TRBV7-8; clone size: few; CDR3 DNA: TGTGCCAGCAGCCGAGGTATGGGGGGGGCCTACAATGAGCAGTTCTTC; CDR3 protein: CASSRGMGGAYNEQFF
J gene: TRBJ2-1; D gene: .; V gene: TRBV7-9; clone size: .; CDR3 DNA: TGTGCCAGCTCTGGAGGGTACAATGAGCAGTTCTTC; CDR3 protein: CASSGGYNEQFF
J gene: TRBJ2-7; D gene: .; V gene: TRBV6-6; clone size: .; CDR3 DNA: TGTGCCAGCAGTTTTCTTCTTGACGAGGCCCACGAGCAGTACTTC; CDR3 protein: CASSFLLDEAHEQYF
J gene: TRBJ2-3; D gene: .; V gene: TRBV6-6; clone size: few; CDR3 DNA: TGTGCCAGCAGTTACGGAGTAGCAGATACGCAGTATTTT; CDR3 protein: CASSYGVADTQYF
J gene: TRBJ2-4; D gene: TRBD2; V gene: TRBV6-5; clone size: .; CDR3 DNA: TGTGCCAGCAGTTACTCATATTGGACTAGCGGGAGGGCGGGAGGCATTCAGTACTTC; CDR3 protein: CASSYSYWTSGRAGGIQYF
J gene: TRBJ1-3; D gene: .; V gene: TRBV6-1; clone size: few; CDR3 DNA: TGTGCCAGCGAGAAACAGGGATTGGAAAACACCATATATTTT; CDR3 protein: CASEKQGLENTIYF
J gene: TRBJ1-1; D gene: .; V gene: TRBV29-1; clone size: few; CDR3 DNA: TGCAGCGTGACCGTAGGGGAGGGGAACACTGAAGCTTTCTTT; CDR3 protein: CSVTVGEGNTEAFF
J gene: TRBJ1-2; D gene: .; V gene: TRBV12-3/TRBV12-4; clone size: .; CDR3 DNA: TGTGCCAGCAGTTTAGCGCTTTCCTATGGCTACACCTTC; CDR3 protein: CASSLALSYGYTF
J gene: TRBJ2-1; D gene: TRBD1; V gene: TRBV19; clone size: once; CDR3 DNA: TGTGCCAGTAGTGTCGACAGGGAATATCACAATGAGCAGTTCTTC; CDR3 protein: CASSVDREYHNEQFF
J gene: TRBJ2-3; D gene: TRBD2; V gene: TRBV3-1; clone size: few; CDR3 DNA: TGTGCCAGCAGCACTCGGACTAGCGTGGTGGCAGATACGCAGTATTTT; CDR3 protein: CASSTRTSVVADTQYF
J gene: TRBJ2-1; D gene: .; V gene: TRBV2; clone size: few; CDR3 DNA: TGTGCCAGCAGTGAAGCTCTGACAGCTTACAATGAGCAGTTCTTC; CDR3 protein: CASSEALTAYNEQFF
J gene: TRBJ1-1; D gene: .; V gene: TRBV5-1; clone size: .; CDR3 DNA: TGCGCCAGCAGCTTGGATTTGGGATCGGCTGAAGCTTTCTTT; CDR3 protein: CASSLDLGSAEAFF
J gene: TRBJ1-1; D gene: .; V gene: TRBV7-9; clone size: .; CDR3 DNA: TGTGCCAGCAGCTCGGAGAGGGGGAACACTGAAGCTTTCTTT; CDR3 protein: CASSSERGNTEAFF
J gene: TRBJ2-3; D gene: TRBD2; V gene: TRBV7-2; clone size: few; CDR3 DNA: TGTGCCAGCAGCTTCCTAGCGGGGGGCGGGACAGATACGCAGTATTTT; CDR3 protein: CASSFLAGGGTDTQYF
J gene: TRBJ2-1; D gene: .; V gene: TRBV25-1; clone size: few; CDR3 DNA: TGTGCCAGCACCATGGTGGAAGGGAATGAGCAGTTCTTC; CDR3 protein: CASTMVEGNEQFF
J gene: TRBJ2-7; D gene: .; V gene: TRBV29-1; clone size: few; CDR3 DNA: TGCAGCGCCCGCGTGGTCGAGCAGTACTTC; CDR3 protein: CSARVVEQYF
J gene: TRBJ2-2; D gene: .; V gene: TRBV7-6; clone size: many; CDR3 DNA: TGTGCCAGCAGCTCGATTAGGGGGGACGCACAGAACACCGGGGAGCTGTTTTTT; CDR3 protein: CASSSIRGDAQNTGELFF
J gene: TRBJ2-7; D gene: .; V gene: TRBV6-2/TRBV6-3; clone size: few; CDR3 DNA: TGTGCCAGCAGTTATGGCCCCTGGCAGGGGCCCTTCTACGAGCAGTACTTC; CDR3 protein: CASSYGPWQGPFYEQYF
J gene: TRBJ2-2; D gene: .; V gene: TRBV24-1; clone size: .; CDR3 DNA: TGTGCCACCAGCCTGGGGGTCGCCGGGGAGCTGTTTTTT; CDR3 protein: CATSLGVAGELFF
J gene: TRBJ2-5; D gene: .; V gene: TRBV7-3; clone size: few; CDR3 DNA: TGTGCCAGCAGCCGATTAGGGGGGGTCCAAGAGACCCAGTACTTC; CDR3 protein: CASSRLGGVQETQYF
J gene: TRBJ2-7; D gene: .; V gene: TRBV6-6; clone size: .; CDR3 DNA: TGTGCCAGCAGTCTCGGGTCTGGGCAGTACTTC; CDR3 protein: CASSLGSGQYF
J gene: TRBJ2-4; D gene: .; V gene: TRBV4-3; clone size: .; CDR3 DNA: TGCGCCAGCAGCCAAGATTGGGGATTAGGAAACATTCAGTACTTC; CDR3 protein: CASSQDWGLGNIQYF
J gene: TRBJ2-2; D gene: .; V gene: TRBV19; clone size: .; CDR3 DNA: TGTGCCAGTAGCATTCTTTCGGGCACCGGGGAGCTGTTTTTT; CDR3 protein: CASSILSGTGELFF
J gene: TRBJ2-7; D gene: .; V gene: TRBV28; clone size: .; CDR3 DNA: TGTGCCAGCAGACTCCGGGACCAACTCCCCCACGAGCAGTACTTC; CDR3 protein: CASRLRDQLPHEQYF